Each of the 14 T cell receptor beta chains below was sequenced from the same sample in a study of shared clonotypes between healthy human individuals (dated by TCRdb to 2018 to 2020). For the CD8 naive samples, CD45RO-negative cells were positively selected for CCR7, yielding a CD45RA+CCR7+ population from which TemRA cells were excluded. Library generation was performed with the immunoSEQ multiplex PCR assay. Not all clones reach the TCRdb copy of this immuneACCESS table, which keeps in-frame sequences only. Checked studies attribute under half of the gap to unresolved V genes and leave the rest unexplained. This sample gives fewer than 800,000 clones in total; about 90% of them show up just once. The ten largest clones capture about 24% of the sample. Sample: naive CD8+ T cells sorted from blood. The cell subset or site label, read with the paper, signifies: CD45RA+CCR7+. These receptors all come from a man aged 30 to 45 in good health.

The sample holds a few counts of this clone. The V and J genes are TRBV27 and TRBJ2-4; tentative D call: TRBD1 (6 bases). From germline, CDR1 is MNHEY and CDR2 SMNVEV (reference sequence). This CDR3 has 13 amino acids. Trimming took 2 bases from V and 15 from J, leaving 17 bases between them. The CDR3 bases are TGTGCCAGCAGTTTAGCCAGGGACAAACAACGGTACTTC. Amino acids: CASSLARDKQRYF.

The chain couples TRBV4-1 to TRBJ2-7; 7 positions match TRBD2. The V gene's germline CDR1 is MGHRA and CDR2 YSYEKL. With V trimmed by 0 bases and J by 2 bases, 7 bases remained unmatched. This CDR3 spans 16 amino acids. As DNA, the CDR3 is TGCGCCAGCAGCCAAGATCAGGCTAGCGGTACCTACGAGCAGTACTTC. Its translation is CASSQDQASGTYEQYF.

V is TRBV9 and J is TRBJ2-7; D remains unclear. V shed 3 bases and J shed 9 bases, with 13 bases lying between them. Germline CDR1 is SGDLS and CDR2 is YYNGEE. The CDR3 has 12 amino acids. The CDR3 sequence: CASSADPIGQYF. CDR3 nucleotides: TGTGCCAGCAGCGCGGACCCTATCGGGCAGTACTTC. Looking up the rest from reference TRBV9 and TRBJ2-7 gives the full variable domain: DSGVTQTPKHLITATGQRVTLRCSPRSGDLSVYWYQQSLDQGLQFLIQYYNGEERAKGNILERFSAQQFPDLHSELNLSSLELGDSALYFCASSADPIGQYFGPGTRLTVT.

This sequence joins TRBV9 and TRBJ2-5; D tentatively fits TRBD1 or TRBD2 (5 bases each). The CDR3 consists of 15 residues. V was pared by 3 bases and J by 2 bases, with 14 bases between. The germline V gene encodes CDR1 SGDLS and CDR2 YYNGEE. CDR3 amino acids: CASSAVGTVQETQYF. Here the CDR3 DNA reads TGTGCCAGCAGCGCCGTAGGGACGGTACAAGAGACCCAGTACTTC.

The V call is TRBV4-3, the J call TRBJ2-3; D is possibly TRBD2 (7 bases). The V end was cut by 1 base, the J end by 2 bases, with 19 bases between. The CDR3 is 18 amino acids. CDR1 and CDR2 (germline): LGHNA, YSLEER. The CDR3 spells CASSQARFRGATTDTQYF. CDR3 nucleotide sequence: TGCGCCAGCAGCCAAGCGCGATTCCGGGGGGCGACCACAGATACGCAGTATTTT.

The genes are TRBV7-3 and TRBJ1-2, with 8 bases aligning to TRBD1. The CDR3 consists of 14 residues. V shed 6 bases and J 5 bases; nucleotides not matched to a gene: 8. Germline CDR1 SGHTA, CDR2 FQGTGA. The CDR3 coding sequence is TGTGCCAGCAGTCCTCAGGGGGCGGCTTATGGCTACACCTTC. It encodes CASSPQGAAYGYTF.

This clone showed up just once. This rearrangement joins TRBV19 to TRBJ2-3; tentative D call: TRBD2 (5 bases). The CDR3 consists of 14 residues. Per the germline V gene, CDR1 is LNHDA and CDR2 is SQIVND (reference sequence). V lost 5 bases to trimming and J lost 0 bases, with 9 bases between them. In DNA form, the CDR3 reads TGTGCCAGTAGTCTCTGGACTAGCACAGATACGCAGTATTTT. Protein: CASSLWTSTDTQYF. Full variable domain (missing parts from reference TRBV19 and TRBJ2-3): DGGITQSPKYLFRKEGQNVTLSCEQNLNHDAMYWYRQDPGQGLRLIYYSQIVNDFQKGDIAEGYSVSREKKESFPLTVTSAQKNPTAFYLCASSLWTSTDTQYFGPGTRLTVL.

The V call is TRBV7-9, the J call TRBJ1-4, with no clear D. Germline assignment: CDR1 SEHNR and CDR2 FQNEAQ (reference sequence). Trimming shortened V by 11 bases and J by 4 bases, and 14 bases separated the two germline ends. The CDR3 sequence is 13 residues long. CDR3 DNA: TGTGCCTTACGGAACAGACTTAATGAAAAACTGTTTTTT. As protein: CALRNRLNEKLFF.

The CDR3: CATRDEGFFSDTQYF. Here the CDR3 DNA reads TGTGCCACCCGCGACGAGGGATTTTTTTCAGATACGCAGTATTTT. This chain joins TRBV6-5 and TRBJ2-3; D perhaps matches TRBD2 (5 bases). Looked up from germline, CDR1 is MNHEY and CDR2 is SVGAGI. V was pared by 10 bases and J by 4 bases, with 21 bases between. The CDR3 consists of 15 residues.

V gene TRBV19 combines with J gene TRBJ2-1, with D possibly being TRBD1 (6 bases). Trimming removed 0 bases at V and 7 bases at J, with 10 bases between. CDR1 LNHDA and CDR2 SQIVND come from the germline V gene (reference sequence). The CDR3 is made up of 14 amino acids. CDR3 nucleotides: TGTGCCAGTAGTATAGATGGGGGACAAAATGAGCAGTTCTTC. It is translated as CASSIDGGQNEQFF.

V is TRBV7-3 and J is TRBJ1-5, with D possibly being TRBD1 (5 bases). Germline assignment: CDR1 SGHTA and CDR2 FQGTGA. The V end was cut by 3 bases, the J end by 4 bases, with 7 bases between. This CDR3 spans 13 amino acids. CDR3 residues: CASSLGPNQPQHF. In DNA, the CDR3 is TGTGCCAGCAGCTTGGGACCGAATCAGCCCCAGCATTTT.

The chain joins TRBV12-5 to TRBJ2-1; TRBD1 aligns across 9 bases. After removal of 5 bases from V and 6 bases from J, the junction contained 5 bases not matched to a gene. From germline, CDR1 is LGHNT and CDR2 FRNRAP. The CDR3 length is 14 residues. DNA for the CDR3: TGTGCTAGTGGTCACCGGGACAGGGCCAATGAGCAGTTCTTC. This codes for CASGHRDRANEQFF. The full variable domain, rest sourced from reference TRBV12-5 and TRBJ2-1, is DARVTQTPRHKVTEMGQEVTMRCQPILGHNTVFWYRQTMMQGLELLAYFRNRAPLDDSGMPKDRFSAEMPDATLATLKIQPSEPRDSAVYFCASGHRDRANEQFFGPGTRLTVL.

The chain combines TRBV5-4 with TRBJ2-7; 7 nucleotides agree with TRBD2. The CDR3 spans 16 residues. Germline V gene data show CDR1 as SGHNT and CDR2 as YYREEE (reference sequence). The V segment lost 4 bases and the J segment 3 bases; nucleotides outside the gene matches: 13. DNA of the CDR3: TGTGCCAGCAGCCTACGGCGGGGGATGGGGAGCTACGAGCAGTACTTC. Amino acid sequence: CASSLRRGMGSYEQYF.

This chain links TRBV11-2 with TRBJ2-7; D remains ambiguous. Trimming took off 5 bases at V and 4 bases at J, with 12 bases between the two ends. This CDR3 region has 13 residues. The germline V gene has CDR1 SGHAT and CDR2 FQNNGV. CDR3 amino acids: CASSPDTAYEQYF. The CDR3 DNA is TGTGCCAGCAGCCCCGACACAGCATACGAGCAGTACTTC.